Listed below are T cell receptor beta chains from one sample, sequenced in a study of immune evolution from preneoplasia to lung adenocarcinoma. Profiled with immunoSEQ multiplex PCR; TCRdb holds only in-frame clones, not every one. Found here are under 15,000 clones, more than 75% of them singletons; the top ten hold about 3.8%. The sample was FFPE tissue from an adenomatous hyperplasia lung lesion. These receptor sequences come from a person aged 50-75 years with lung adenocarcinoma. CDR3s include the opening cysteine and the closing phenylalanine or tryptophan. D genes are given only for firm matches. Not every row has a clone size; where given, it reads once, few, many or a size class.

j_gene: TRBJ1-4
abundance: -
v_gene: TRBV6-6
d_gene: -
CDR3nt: TGTGCCAGCAGTGAGGCGGGGGGGGCTAATGAAAAACTGTTTTTT
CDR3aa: CASSEAGGANEKLFF

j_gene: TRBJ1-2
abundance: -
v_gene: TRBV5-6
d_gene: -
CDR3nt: TGTGCCAGCAGCTTGGGGACAGCGATGGTTTATGGCTACACCTTC
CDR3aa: CASSLGTAMVYGYTF

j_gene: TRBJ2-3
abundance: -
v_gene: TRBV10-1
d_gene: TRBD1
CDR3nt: TGCGCCAGCAGTCCCTCCCGACGGGACAGACGCACAGATACGCAGTATTTT
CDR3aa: CASSPSRRDRRTDTQYF

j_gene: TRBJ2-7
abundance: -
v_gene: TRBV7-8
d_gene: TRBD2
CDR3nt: TGTGCCAACAGCTTACTAGCGGGAGAAGTTTACGAGCAGTACTTC
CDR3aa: CANSLLAGEVYEQYF

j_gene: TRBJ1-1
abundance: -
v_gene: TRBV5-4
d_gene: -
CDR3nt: TGTGCCAGCAGCTTGGGCTCAGGCCTGAACACTGAAGCTTTCTTT
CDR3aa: CASSLGSGLNTEAFF

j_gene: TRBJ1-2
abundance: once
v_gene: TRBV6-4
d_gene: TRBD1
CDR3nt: TGTGCCAGCAGTGACTCGGCAGGGGGAGGCTACACCTTC
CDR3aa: CASSDSAGGGYTF

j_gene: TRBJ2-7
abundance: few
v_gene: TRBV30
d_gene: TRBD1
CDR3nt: TGTGCCTGGAAGGACAGGCAGTACTCCTACGAGCAGTACTTC
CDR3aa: CAWKDRQYSYEQYF

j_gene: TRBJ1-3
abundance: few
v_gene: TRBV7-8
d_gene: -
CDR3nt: TGTGCCAGCAGCTCCGGGGGCTCTGGAAACACCATATATTTT
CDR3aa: CASSSGGSGNTIYF

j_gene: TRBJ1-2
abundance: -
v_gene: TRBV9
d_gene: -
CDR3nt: TGTGCCAGCAGAGCCGGGACTGCGAAAATTTATGGCTACACCTTC
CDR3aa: CASRAGTAKIYGYTF

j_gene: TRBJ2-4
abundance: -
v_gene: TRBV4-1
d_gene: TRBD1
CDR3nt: TGCGCCAGCAGCCAAGGGGACAGTTATCTAGCCAAAAACATTCAGTACTTC
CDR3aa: CASSQGDSYLAKNIQYF

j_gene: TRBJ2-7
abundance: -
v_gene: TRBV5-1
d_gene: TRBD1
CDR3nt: TGCGCCAGCAGCCGAGACAGGGGAAGTTCCTACGAGCAGTACTTC
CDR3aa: CASSRDRGSSYEQYF

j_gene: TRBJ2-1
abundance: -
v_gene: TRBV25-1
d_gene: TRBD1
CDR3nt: TGTGCCAGCAGTGGCCAAGGGACAGCCAATGAGCAGTTCTTC
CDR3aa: CASSGQGTANEQFF

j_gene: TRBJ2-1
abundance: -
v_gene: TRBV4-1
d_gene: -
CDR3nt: TGCGCCAGCAGCCAATGGGACGAGCAGTTCTTC
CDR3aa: CASSQWDEQFF

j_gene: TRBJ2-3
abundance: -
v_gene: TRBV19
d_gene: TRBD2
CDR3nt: TGTGCCAGTAGTATGTTAAGGACTAGCGGGAGGTCTACGCAGTATTTT
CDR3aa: CASSMLRTSGRSTQYF

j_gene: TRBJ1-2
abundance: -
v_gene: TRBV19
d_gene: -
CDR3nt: TGTGCCAGTAGTCCAGGACGGCAGGGCTATGGCTACACCTTC
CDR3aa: CASSPGRQGYGYTF

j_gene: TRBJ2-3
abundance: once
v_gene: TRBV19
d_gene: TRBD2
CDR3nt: TGTGCCAGTATGGGTAGGCGGGAGTTCGTTCATACGCAGTATTTT
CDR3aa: CASMGRREFVHTQYF

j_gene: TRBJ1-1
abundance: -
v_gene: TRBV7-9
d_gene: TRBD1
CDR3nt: TGTGCCAGCAGCCCCAATGTTGTTGGGACAGGAGTGAACACTGAAGCTTTCTTT
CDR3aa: CASSPNVVGTGVNTEAFF

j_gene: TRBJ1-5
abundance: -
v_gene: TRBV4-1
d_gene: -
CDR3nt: TGCGCCAGCAGCCAAGTTCCAACAGCTGGACAAAGAAGTCAGCCCCAGCATTTT
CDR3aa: CASSQVPTAGQRSQPQHF

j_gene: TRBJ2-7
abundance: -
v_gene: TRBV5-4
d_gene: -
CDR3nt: TGTGCCAGCAGCCGACCGCCGCGCGAGCAGTACTTC
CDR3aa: CASSRPPREQYF

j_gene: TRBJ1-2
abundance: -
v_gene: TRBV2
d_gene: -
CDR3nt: TGTGCCAGCAGCCAGTTAAAGGGCTATGGCTACACCTTC
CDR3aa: CASSQLKGYGYTF

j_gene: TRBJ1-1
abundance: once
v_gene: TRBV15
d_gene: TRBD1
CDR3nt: TGTGCCACGTCCCAGGGGGGAGGAATGAACACTGAAGCTTTCTTT
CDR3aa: CATSQGGGMNTEAFF

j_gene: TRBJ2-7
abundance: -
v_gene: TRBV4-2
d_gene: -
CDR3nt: TGTGCCAGCAGCGAGCCCCACCGCTTGAACGAGCAGTACTTC
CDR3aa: CASSEPHRLNEQYF

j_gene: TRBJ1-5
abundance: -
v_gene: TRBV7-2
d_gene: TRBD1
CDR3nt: TGTGCCAGCAGCTTAGACGGACAGGGGGATCAGCCCCAGCATTTT
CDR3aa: CASSLDGQGDQPQHF

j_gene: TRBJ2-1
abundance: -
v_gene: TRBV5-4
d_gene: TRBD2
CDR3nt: TGTGCCAGCAGCACTAGAACTAGCGGGAGGAACGATGAGCAGTTCTTC
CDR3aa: CASSTRTSGRNDEQFF

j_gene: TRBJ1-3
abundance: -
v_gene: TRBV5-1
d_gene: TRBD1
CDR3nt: TGCGCCAGCAGCCCGGGGACAGCGCCAAAACGGAACACCATATATTTT
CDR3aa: CASSPGTAPKRNTIYF

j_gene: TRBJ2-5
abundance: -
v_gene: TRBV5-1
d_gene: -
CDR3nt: TGCGCCAGCAGCTTGGCCGGACTTCCAAAAGAGACCCAGTACTTC
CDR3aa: CASSLAGLPKETQYF

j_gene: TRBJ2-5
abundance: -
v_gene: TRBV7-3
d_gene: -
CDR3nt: TGTGCCAGCAGCACAGGGAAGGGGGGAAACCAAGAGACCCAGTACTTC
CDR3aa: CASSTGKGGNQETQYF

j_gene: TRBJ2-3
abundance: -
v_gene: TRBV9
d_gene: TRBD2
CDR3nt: TGTGCCAGCAGCCAACTAGCGGATACGCAGTATTTT
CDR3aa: CASSQLADTQYF

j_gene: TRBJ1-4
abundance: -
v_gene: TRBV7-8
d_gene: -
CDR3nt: TGTGCCAGCAGCAAAAATAATGAAAAACTGTTTTTT
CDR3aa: CASSKNNEKLFF

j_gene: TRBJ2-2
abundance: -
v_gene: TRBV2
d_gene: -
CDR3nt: TGTGCCAGCAGGACCGGGCCTAACACCGGGGAGCTGTTTTTT
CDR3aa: CASRTGPNTGELFF

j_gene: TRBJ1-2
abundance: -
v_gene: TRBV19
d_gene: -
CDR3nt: TGTGCCAGTAGTACTAGGACGCGCATTAACTATGGCTACACCTTC
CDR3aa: CASSTRTRINYGYTF

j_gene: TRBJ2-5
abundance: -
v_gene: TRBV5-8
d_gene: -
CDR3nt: TGTGCCAGCAGCTTGGCGGGTTTCGGGACAAGATACCAAGAGACCCAGTACTTC
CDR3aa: CASSLAGFGTRYQETQYF

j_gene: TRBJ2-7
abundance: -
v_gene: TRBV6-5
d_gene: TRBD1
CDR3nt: TGTGCCAGCAGTGGAGTACAGGGGGCGCGCGAGCAGTACTTC
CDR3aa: CASSGVQGAREQYF

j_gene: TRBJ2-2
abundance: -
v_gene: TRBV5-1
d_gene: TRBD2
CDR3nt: TGCGCCAGCAGCTTGGATCGGGGACTAGGGGTCACCGGGGAGCTGTTTTTT
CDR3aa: CASSLDRGLGVTGELFF

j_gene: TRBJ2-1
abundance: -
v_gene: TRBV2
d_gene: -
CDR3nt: TGTGCCAGCAGTGTGGACCACAATGAGCAGTTCTTC
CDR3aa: CASSVDHNEQFF

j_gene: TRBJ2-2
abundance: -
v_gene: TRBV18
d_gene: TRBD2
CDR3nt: TGTGCCAGCTCACCACAGATTAGCGGGATGGAGGCCGGGGAGCTGTTTTTT
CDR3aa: CASSPQISGMEAGELFF

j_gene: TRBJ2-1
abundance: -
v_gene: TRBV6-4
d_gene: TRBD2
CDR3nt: TGTGCCAGCAGTGGGCCCCAGCGGGGAAGCTCCTACAATGAGCAGTTCTTC
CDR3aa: CASSGPQRGSSYNEQFF

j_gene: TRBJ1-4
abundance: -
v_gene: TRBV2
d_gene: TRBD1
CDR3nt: TGTGCCAGCAACCTACAGGGACAGGGGTTGGAAAAACTGTTTTTT
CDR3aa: CASNLQGQGLEKLFF

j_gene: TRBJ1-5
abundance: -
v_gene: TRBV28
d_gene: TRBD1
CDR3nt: TGTGCCAGCAGTTCCCGGGACAGGGCCTCCTTTAGCAATCAGCCCCAGCATTTT
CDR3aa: CASSSRDRASFSNQPQHF

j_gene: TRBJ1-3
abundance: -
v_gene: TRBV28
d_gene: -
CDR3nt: TGTGCCAGCAGTCCTCCGGACGAAACACTAGGAAACACCATATATTTT
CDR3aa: CASSPPDETLGNTIYF

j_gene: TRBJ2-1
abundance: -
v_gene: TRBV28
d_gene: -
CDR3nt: TGTGCCAGCAGTTTAGGACCGTACTACAATGAGCAGTTCTTC
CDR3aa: CASSLGPYYNEQFF

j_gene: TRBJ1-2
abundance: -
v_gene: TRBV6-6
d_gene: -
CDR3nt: TGTGCCAGCAGTTACCGGGACAACTATGGCTACACCTTC
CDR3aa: CASSYRDNYGYTF

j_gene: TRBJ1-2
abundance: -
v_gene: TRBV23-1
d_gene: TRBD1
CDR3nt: TGCGCCAGCAGTCAATCGCGGGAGGCGGACAGGGGTTCTGCTGGCTACACCTTC
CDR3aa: CASSQSREADRGSAGYTF

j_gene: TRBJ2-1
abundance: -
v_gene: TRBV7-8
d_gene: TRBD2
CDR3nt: TGTGCCAGCAGACCAACTAGCGGGAGGCGGGATGAGCAGTTCTTC
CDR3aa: CASRPTSGRRDEQFF

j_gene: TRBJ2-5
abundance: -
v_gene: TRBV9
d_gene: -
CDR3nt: TGTGCCAGCAGCGTAGCCGGGGAGACCCAGTACTTC
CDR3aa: CASSVAGETQYF

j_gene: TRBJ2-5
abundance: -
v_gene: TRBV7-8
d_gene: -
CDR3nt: TGTGCCAGCAGCTTACCAATGTTGGGAGGAACCCAGTACTTC
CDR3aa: CASSLPMLGGTQYF

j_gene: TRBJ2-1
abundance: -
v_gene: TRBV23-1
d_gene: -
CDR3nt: TGCGCCAGCAGTCAATCCAATGAGCGGACCTACAATGAGCAGTTCTTC
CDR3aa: CASSQSNERTYNEQFF

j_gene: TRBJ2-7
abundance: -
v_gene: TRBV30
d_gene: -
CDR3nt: TGTGCCTGTTTACCGGGACGGAGCTCCTACGAGCAGTACTTC
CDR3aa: CACLPGRSSYEQYF

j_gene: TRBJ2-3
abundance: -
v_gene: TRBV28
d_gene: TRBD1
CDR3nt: TGTGCCAGCAGCCCTCCAAACAGGGGAGGCACAGATACGCAGTATTTT
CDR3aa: CASSPPNRGGTDTQYF

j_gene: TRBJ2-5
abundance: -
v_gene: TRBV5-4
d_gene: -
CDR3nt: TGTGCCAGCAGCTTAAGTGGGAGGCTGGGGGAGACCCAGTACTTC
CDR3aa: CASSLSGRLGETQYF